The 32 T cell receptor beta chains in this list originate from one sample, sequenced in a study of human T cells and chemical hapten exposure. Time point reported: patch test 1, 2 weeks after DPC sensitization. Treatment in this sample: therapeutic diphenylcyclopropenone sensitization with weekly scalp DPC. Using its own MiXCR run on the RACE reads, TCRdb lists one record per CDR3 protein. This table has approximately 350,000 distinct CDR3 sequences, approximately 6.3% appearing once. Sequencing was performed on whole blood, taken in connection with sensitization to the hapten diphenylcyclopropenone (DPC). The receptors come from a woman aged 18-35 years with alopecia areata. Some clones in this sample may be carry-over from other donors' samples.

This clonotype occurred many times. The V call is TRBV20-1, the J call TRBJ2-7, with D unresolved. Per the germline V gene, CDR1 is DFQATT and CDR2 is SNEGSKA (reference sequence). CDR3 length: 14 amino acids. Trimming shortened V by 0 bases and J by 3 bases, and 12 bases separated the two germline ends. DNA for the CDR3: TGCAGTGCTAGAGATGCGAACTTGGACTACGAGCAGTACTTC. Amino acids: CSARDANLDYEQYF.

This clonotype was counted only a few times. The genes are TRBV10-2 and TRBJ1-1; 9 nucleotides match TRBD1. The CDR3 is 14 amino acids. V was pared by 7 bases and J by 1 base, with 4 bases of the junction left unmatched. Germline V CDR1 and CDR2: WSHSY, SAAADI. The CDR3 sequence is CASKTGQGNTEAFF. The CDR3 nucleotides are TGCGCCAGCAAAACGGGACAGGGGAACACTGAAGCTTTCTTT.

This clonotype came up many times. The genes are TRBV5-1 and TRBJ1-1; 8 bases match TRBD1. This CDR3 spans 14 amino acids. Germline values: CDR1 SGHRS, CDR2 YFSETQ. The V and J ends lost 0 bases and 7 bases, in that order; junction bases with no gene match: 5. In nucleotides, the CDR3 is TGCGCCAGCAGCTTGGTATTGGGGACAGGTGAAGCTTTCTTT. Protein sequence: CASSLVLGTGEAFF. The whole variable domain, filled in from reference TRBV5-1 and TRBJ1-1, reads KAGVTQTPRYLIKTRGQQVTLSCSPISGHRSVSWYQQTPGQGLQFLFEYFSETQRNKGNFPGRFSGRQFSNSRSEMNVSTLELGDSALYLCASSLVLGTGEAFFGQGTRLTVV.

This clonotype was seen more than once but under ten times. The chain carries TRBV6-2 or TRBV6-3 and TRBJ2-2; no clear D gene. V was cut by 4 bases and J by 5 bases, with 14 bases left in between. The CDR3 is 15 amino acids. Germline assignment: CDR1 MNHEY and CDR2 SVGEGT. CDR3: CASSSNEVGTGELFF. CDR3 in DNA: TGTGCCAGCAGTTCCAATGAGGTGGGGACCGGGGAGCTGTTTTTT.

This clonotype was seen at least ten times. V usage is TRBV6-5 and J usage is TRBJ2-5; 13 bases agree with TRBD2. CDR1 MNHEY and CDR2 SVGAGI come from the germline V gene. The J segment lost 6 bases and the V segment lost 0 bases, leaving 4 bases of the junction unmatched. The CDR3 runs to 16 residues. Here the CDR3 DNA reads TGTGCCAGCAGTTACTCGACTAGCGGGGGGCCAAAGACCCAGTACTTC. Amino acid sequence: CASSYSTSGGPKTQYF.

The sample holds a few counts of this clonotype. V usage is TRBV12-3 or TRBV12-4 and J usage is TRBJ2-7, with TRBD2 matching 13 bases. Losses at the gene ends were 5 bases for V and 7 bases for J; bases not matched to a gene: 8. CDR3 length equals 15 residues. CDR3 bases: TGTGCCAGCAGTCCCTGGACTAGCGGGGGTCTTGAGCAGTACTTC. Protein: CASSPWTSGGLEQYF.

The chain employs TRBV20-1 and TRBJ2-7; TRBD1 matches at 8 bases. Trimming at V came to 2 bases and at J to 2 bases, leaving 2 bases not matched to a gene. CDR3 length: 13 amino acids. The germline CDR1 and CDR2 sequences are DFQATT and SNEGSKA (reference sequence). The CDR3 coding sequence is TGCAGTGCTAGAAGGGACAGGACCTACGAGCAGTACTTC. It yields the protein CSARRDRTYEQYF.

In regard to this clonotype: A much larger clone lies a single base off, so this may be a read error. The chain combines TRBV20-1 with TRBJ2-3; possibly TRBD1 for D (6 bases). The CDR3 spans 18 residues. Trimming cost V 5 bases and J 2 bases, with 26 bases left between them. Germline CDR1 DFQATT, CDR2 SNEGSKA (reference sequence). The CDR3 DNA reads TGCAGTGCTGCGAGCGACTGGGGGCGCGACCCTTTCACAGATACGCAGTATTTT. Its translation: CSAASDWGRDPFTDTQYF.

In its sample, this clonotype was seen many times. The rearrangement uses TRBV5-4 and TRBJ2-1; D could derive from TRBD1 or TRBD2 (6 bases each). CDR1 is SGHNT and CDR2 is YYREEE in the germline V gene (reference sequence). Trimming stripped 4 bases from V and 5 bases from J, with 16 bases between. The CDR3 runs to 15 residues. Written as DNA, the CDR3 is TGTGCCAGCAGCCTCAGGAGGGGGGTTAACAATGAGCAGTTCTTC. Translated: CASSLRRGVNNEQFF. Complete variable domain (other parts from reference TRBV5-4 and TRBJ2-1): ETGVTQSPTHLIKTRGQQVTLRCSSQSGHNTVSWYQQALGQGPQFIFQYYREEENGRGNFPPRFSGLQFPNYSSELNVNALELDDSALYLCASSLRRGVNNEQFFGPGTRLTVL.

The sample holds many counts of this clonotype. The rearrangement links TRBV24-1 to TRBJ1-5, with 8 bases fitting TRBD1. The germline V gene has CDR1 KGHDR and CDR2 SFDVKD. V was clipped by 2 bases and J by 7 bases; unmatched bases: 3. CDR3 length: 14 residues. The CDR3 is CATSDWTGRQPQHF. CDR3 DNA sequence: TGTGCCACCAGTGATTGGACAGGGCGGCAGCCCCAGCATTTT.

The chain combines TRBV10-2 with TRBJ2-3; TRBD2 matches 8 bases. Germline CDR1 WSHSY, CDR2 SAAADI. The CDR3 loop spans 15 amino acids. V gave up 6 bases and J gave up 0 bases; unmatched junction bases: 5. For the CDR3, the DNA is TGCGCCAGCAGATATAGCGGGGCTAGCACAGATACGCAGTATTTT. Translated, it gives CASRYSGASTDTQYF.

V gene TRBV7-9 combines with J gene TRBJ1-1; D is undetermined. Deletions cut 4 bases from V and 4 bases from J, with 10 bases between. The CDR3 extends over 13 amino acids. Germline lookup yields CDR1 SEHNR and CDR2 FQNEAQ (reference sequence). The CDR3 DNA reads TGTGCCAGCAGCTCACCCCGGGGCACTGAAGCTTTCTTT. It is translated as CASSSPRGTEAFF. Based on the CDR3 plus reference TRBV7-9 and TRBJ1-1, the full variable domain is DTGVSQNPRHKITKRGQNVTFRCDPISEHNRLYWYRQTLGQGPEFLTYFQNEAQLEKSRLLSDRFSAERPKGSFSTLEIQRTEQGDSAMYLCASSSPRGTEAFFGQGTRLTVV.

This clonotype appeared many times. The rearrangement uses TRBV27 and TRBJ2-5; the D gene is possibly TRBD2 (6 bases). Germline V gives CDR1 MNHEY, CDR2 SMNVEV (reference sequence). The CDR3 spans 14 residues. Trimming removed 5 bases at V and 4 bases at J, with 14 bases between. CDR3 sequence (DNA): TGTGCCAGCAGTACCAATTGGAGGGGAGAGACCCAGTACTTC. Protein: CASSTNWRGETQYF.

This clonotype was observed at least ten times. The chain joins TRBV6-5 to TRBJ2-7; 10 bases are shared with TRBD1. CDR1 is MNHEY and CDR2 is SVGAGI in the germline V gene. The CDR3 runs to 13 residues. After removal of 9 bases from V and 3 bases from J, the junction contained 5 bases not matched to a gene. In nucleotides, the CDR3 is TGTGCCAGTAGGGACAGGGGTAACTACGAGCAGTACTTC. Encoded protein: CASRDRGNYEQYF.

The CDR3 is CASSSGQPNEKLFF. In DNA form, the CDR3 reads TGTGCCAGCAGTAGCGGGCAGCCAAATGAAAAACTGTTTTTT. This chain connects TRBV25-1 to TRBJ1-4; D gene unclear. Trimming took off 5 bases at V and 5 bases at J, with 12 bases between the two ends. In germline, CDR1 is MGHDK, CDR2 SYGVNS. The CDR3 length is 14 residues.

Ten or more counts support this clonotype. The CDR3 spells CASSASTDTQYF. The CDR3 bases are TGTGCCAGCAGCGCTAGCACAGATACGCAGTATTTT. The genes are TRBV7-2 and TRBJ2-3; no definite D call. The V gene lost 5 bases and the J gene lost 0 bases, with 3 bases spanning the gap. The CDR3 runs 12 residues. The germline V gene encodes CDR1 SGHTA and CDR2 FQGNSA.

V and J are TRBV6-4 and TRBJ2-1; a possible D gene is TRBD2 (6 bases). The CDR3 spans 13 residues. The V end lost 0 bases, the J end lost 6 bases, and 6 bases lay between the germline ends. Germline V CDR1 and CDR2: MRHNA, SNTAGT. The CDR3 region has the DNA TGTGCCAGCAGTGACTCCGGGGGCAATGAGCAGTTCTTC. Its translation: CASSDSGGNEQFF.

This chain uses TRBV5-1 with TRBJ2-1; maybe TRBD1 (5 bases). CDR1 and CDR2 from the germline V gene are SGHRS and YFSETQ. The V end lost 0 bases, the J end lost 4 bases, and 11 bases lay between the germline ends. The CDR3 covers 15 residues. CDR3 protein: CASSLEGNLYNEQFF. The CDR3, as DNA: TGCGCCAGCAGCTTGGAGGGGAATTTGTACAATGAGCAGTTCTTC.

In its sample, this clonotype was seen many times. The rearrangement links TRBV2 to TRBJ2-7, with a weak D call TRBD1 (6 bases). This CDR3 spans 14 amino acids. The V end lost 7 bases, the J end lost 0 bases, and 13 bases lay between the germline ends. Germline CDR1 SNHLY, CDR2 FYNNEI. In DNA form, the CDR3 reads TGTGCCAGCACCCAGGGGTCTCTCTCCTACGAGCAGTACTTC. It is translated as CASTQGSLSYEQYF.

This clonotype was observed a handful of times. V and J are TRBV10-3 and TRBJ1-5; D possibly corresponds to TRBD1 (5 bases). Trimming cost V 0 bases and J 4 bases, with 22 bases left between them. Per germline, CDR1 ENHRY and CDR2 SYGVKD. The CDR3 covers 19 residues. In nucleotides, the CDR3 is TGTGCCATCAGTGAGTCGACGATCCTCGGACACTCGGCGAATCAGCCCCAGCATTTT. Its translation: CAISESTILGHSANQPQHF.

This chain uses TRBV5-1 with TRBJ1-4; D is possibly TRBD1 (6 bases). This CDR3 region has 14 residues. Germline loops: CDR1 SGHRS, CDR2 YFSETQ. Trimming left V 3 bases short and J 4 bases short, with 10 bases between. The CDR3 DNA follows: TGCGCCAGCAGCTGGACAGCAGATAATGAAAAACTGTTTTTT. Protein sequence: CASSWTADNEKLFF.

The sample holds a few counts of this clonotype. The J gene is TRBJ2-2, the V gene TRBV12-3 or TRBV12-4; D gene ambiguous. V was clipped by 5 bases and J by 6 bases, with 16 bases between them. The CDR3 has 15 amino acids. CDR3 DNA sequence: TGTGCCAGCAGTACACAGCCAGTTACCCCCGGGGAGCTGTTTTTT. The encoded protein is CASSTQPVTPGELFF.

This clonotype was counted many times. The CDR3 reads CSAWSGAGYEQYF. CDR3 in DNA: TGCAGCGCCTGGTCAGGGGCTGGGTACGAGCAGTACTTC. V and J are TRBV29-1 and TRBJ2-7, with a weak D call TRBD1 (6 bases). Germline CDR1 and CDR2: SQVTM and ANQGSEA. The V end lost 7 bases, the J end lost 4 bases, and 17 bases lay between the germline ends. CDR3 length: 13 amino acids.

This clonotype was seen only a few times. The V gene is TRBV7-9, the J gene TRBJ1-4; D remains ambiguous. The V end was cut by 4 bases, the J end by 0 bases, with 12 bases between. CDR3 length: 16 amino acids. Germline V CDR1 and CDR2: SEHNR, FQNEAQ (reference sequence). CDR3: CASSSTLGSTNEKLFF. CDR3 in DNA: TGTGCCAGCAGCTCAACGCTGGGCTCAACTAATGAAAAACTGTTTTTT. The full variable domain, its missing parts supplied by reference TRBV7-9 and TRBJ1-4, is DTGVSQNPRHKITKRGQNVTFRCDPISEHNRLYWYRQTLGQGPEFLTYFQNEAQLEKSRLLSDRFSAERPKGSFSTLEIQRTEQGDSAMYLCASSSTLGSTNEKLFFGSGTQLSVL.

The rearrangement joins TRBV5-4 to TRBJ1-1; D is perhaps TRBD1 (5 bases). Per germline, CDR1 SGHNT and CDR2 YYREEE (reference sequence). The CDR3 extends over 13 amino acids. Trimming left V 1 base short and J 7 bases short, with 11 bases between. CDR3 DNA sequence: TGTGCCAGCAGCTTGAAGACTACAGGTGAAGCTTTCTTT. Its translation is CASSLKTTGEAFF.

This clonotype was observed a few times. The rearrangement uses TRBV12-3 or TRBV12-4 and TRBJ2-5; D gene uncertain. Trimming shortened V by 3 bases and J by 2 bases, and 10 bases separated the two germline ends. The CDR3 covers 14 residues. The CDR3 region has the DNA TGTGCCAGCAGTTTCGCGTCAGCACAAGAGACCCAGTACTTC. This gives the protein CASSFASAQETQYF.

The sample holds a few counts of this clonotype. The chain couples TRBV3-1 to TRBJ2-7; D remains unclear. Trimming shortened V by 4 bases and J by 2 bases, and 9 bases separated the two germline ends. Germline assignment: CDR1 LGHDT and CDR2 YNNKEL (reference sequence). This CDR3 comprises 13 residues. In DNA, the CDR3 is TGTGCCAGCAGCCGCATAGGACCCTACGAGCAGTACTTC. It translates to CASSRIGPYEQYF.

In its sample, this clonotype was seen many times. The rearrangement links TRBV12-3 or TRBV12-4 to TRBJ1-5; D possibly corresponds to TRBD1 (5 bases). The CDR3 has 13 amino acids. The V gene lost 6 bases and the J gene lost 6 bases, with 12 bases spanning the gap. This CDR3 is CASSPGAGQPQHF. The DNA of the CDR3 is TGTGCCAGCAGCCCTGGGGCGGGTCAGCCCCAGCATTTT.

This clonotype appeared a few times. V is TRBV7-2 and J is TRBJ1-2; no reliable D call. The germline CDR1 and CDR2 sequences are SGHTA and FQGNSA. Deletions cut 5 bases from V and 4 bases from J, with 20 bases between. The CDR3 covers 16 residues. The CDR3 spells CASSLLLRTAGYGYTF. The CDR3 nucleotides read TGTGCCAGCAGCCTTCTTCTAAGGACGGCTGGCTATGGCTACACCTTC.

The chain joins TRBV27 to TRBJ1-6; no clear D. The CDR3 length is 19 residues. The germline V and J ends were trimmed by 7 bases and 0 bases, with 22 bases remaining between them. The germline V gene encodes CDR1 MNHEY and CDR2 SMNVEV (reference sequence). CDR3 residues: CASTSLRPHLSSYNSPLHF. CDR3 DNA: TGTGCCAGCACATCCCTTAGGCCCCACCTTAGCTCCTATAATTCACCCCTCCACTTT.

The V gene is TRBV4-3, the J gene TRBJ2-7; D is ambiguous. CDR1 and CDR2 (germline): LGHNA, YSLEER. CDR3 size: 14 residues. V was clipped by 0 bases and J by 7 bases, with 13 bases between them. CDR3 residues: CASSQELMALEQYF. CDR3 coding DNA: TGCGCCAGCAGCCAAGAATTGATGGCGCTGGAGCAGTACTTC.

J is TRBJ2-1 and V is TRBV7-2; 12 bases map to TRBD2. Looked up from germline, CDR1 is SGHTA and CDR2 is FQGNSA. CDR3 length equals 20 residues. With 1 base clipped from V and 8 bases from J, the junction kept 18 bases outside the gene matches. CDR3 region: CASSLGFGLAGGPDSHEQFF. The CDR3 nucleotides are TGTGCCAGCAGCTTAGGGTTCGGCCTAGCGGGGGGGCCAGATTCCCATGAGCAGTTCTTC.